A single sample gave rise to the 23 T cell receptor beta chains below, sequenced in a study of blood T cells in healthy people across ages. The second PCR ran roughly 6 to 11 cycles with a sample-barcoded 5' primer and J-beta primers. Using its own MiXCR run on the 5' RACE reads, TCRdb lists one record per CDR3 protein. The table has 1.5 million to 2 million distinct CDR3 sequences, 30% to 40% seen once. Sequences were obtained from blood. These receptors were collected from a woman in her 30s in good health.

With respect to this clonotype: An end of the junction does not agree with germline; a read error may underlie this. V gene TRBV12-3 or TRBV12-4 combines with J gene TRBJ1-1; perhaps TRBD1 as D (5 bases). CDR3 length equals 13 residues. CDR3 region: CASTGVRNTEAFF. Written as DNA, the CDR3 is TGCGCCAGCACGGGGGTGAGGAACACTGAAGCTTTCTTT.

J is TRBJ2-5 and V is TRBV7-2, with D perhaps assigned TRBD1 or TRBD2 (5 bases each). The CDR3 runs to 15 residues. With 5 bases removed from V and 6 bases from J, the gap between germline ends came to 19 bases. CDR1 SGHTA and CDR2 FQGNSA come from the germline V gene. The CDR3 sequence is CASSPRWDHQKTQYF. Written as DNA, the CDR3 is TGTGCCAGCAGCCCACGTTGGGACCACCAGAAGACCCAGTACTTC.

This chain uses TRBV6-1 with TRBJ2-7, with D perhaps matching TRBD1 (5 bases). CDR3 length: 18 amino acids. V was trimmed by 2 bases and J by 3 bases, leaving 23 bases between them. CDR1 is MNHNS, CDR2 SASEGT, per germline. This CDR3 is CASSERGGPLQPHYEQYF. CDR3 sequence (DNA): TGTGCCAGCAGTGAAAGGGGCGGACCACTACAACCGCACTACGAGCAGTACTTC.

This chain uses TRBV20-1 with TRBJ2-4; D remains ambiguous. This CDR3 has 15 amino acids. From germline, CDR1 is DFQATT and CDR2 SNEGSKA (reference sequence). V lost 8 bases and J 7 bases, leaving 24 bases between the germline ends. The CDR3 coding sequence is TGCAGTCCGTCCCCTTGGTCGGGCGTGGAGAACATTCAGTACTTC. This gives the protein CSPSPWSGVENIQYF.

This clonotype was found a few times. The genes are TRBV3-1 and TRBJ2-7, with unresolved D. Germline loops: CDR1 LGHDT, CDR2 YNNKEL (reference sequence). V was clipped by 1 base and J by 3 bases, with 10 bases between them. The CDR3 spans 14 residues. CDR3 sequence (DNA): TGTGCCAGCAGCCAAGGGCCAAGGCGCTACGAGCAGTACTTC. Protein product: CASSQGPRRYEQYF.

The V gene is TRBV30, the J gene TRBJ2-1; perhaps TRBD1 as D (7 bases). The CDR3 is 17 amino acids. From germline, CDR1 is GTSNPN and CDR2 SVGIG (reference sequence). V was shortened by 5 bases and J by 6 bases, with 26 bases between the two germline ends. In DNA, the CDR3 is TGTGCCTGGGCCCGGGGGTGGGGGAGACAGGGACCCAATGAGCAGTTCTTC. Protein sequence: CAWARGWGRQGPNEQFF.

This chain uses TRBV15 with TRBJ1-6; TRBD1 aligns across 11 bases. The CDR3 is 19 residues long. The junction had 9 bases not matched to a gene; V was cut back by 0 bases and J by 5 bases. CDR1 and CDR2 (germline): LNHNV, YYDKDF (reference sequence). The CDR3 is CATSRDLEWTGGDNSPLHF. In DNA, the CDR3 is TGTGCCACCAGCAGAGACCTCGAATGGACAGGGGGCGATAATTCACCCCTCCACTTT.

The DNA of the CDR3 is TGTGCCAGCTCACCACCAACGACAGGAGGGAGCCCAAGGGACACTGAAGCTTTCTTT. Encoded protein: CASSPPTTGGSPRDTEAFF. This chain joins TRBV18 and TRBJ1-1, with D perhaps TRBD1 (6 bases). The length of the CDR3 is 19 residues. Trimming stripped 0 bases from V and 3 bases from J, with 23 bases between. Germline loops: CDR1 KGHSH, CDR2 LQKENI.

In its sample, this clonotype was seen many times. The chain has TRBV29-1 and TRBJ2-3, with 8 bases matching TRBD2. Trimming cost V 6 bases and J 0 bases; bases outside gene matches: 5. The germline V gene encodes CDR1 SQVTM and CDR2 ANQGSEA. This CDR3 is 14 amino acids long. CDR3 protein: CSVLLADSTDTQYF. The CDR3 coding sequence is TGCAGCGTGTTACTAGCGGACAGCACAGATACGCAGTATTTT.

This clonotype came up many times. The junction departs from the called germline gene at one end, perhaps through a read error. The V call is TRBV5-6, the J call TRBJ2-1; 14 bases are shared with TRBD2. The CDR3 totals 16 residues. The V gene's germline CDR1 is SGHDT and CDR2 YYEEEE. CDR3 sequence: CASSLTGLAGGHEQFF. The CDR3 nucleotides read TGCGCCAGCAGCCTTACTGGACTAGCGGGAGGCCATGAGCAGTTCTTC.

The V gene is TRBV5-1, the J gene TRBJ2-7; 8 bases fit TRBD1. The CDR3 has 14 residues. V gave up 5 bases and J gave up 5 bases; unmatched junction bases: 9. Germline assignment: CDR1 SGHRS and CDR2 YFSETQ. The CDR3 bases are TGCGCCAGCAGTCCCGGACAGGGTTCCGACGAGCAGTACTTC. It codes for CASSPGQGSDEQYF.

V usage is TRBV6-1 and J usage is TRBJ1-4; 8 nucleotides align to TRBD1. V lost 6 bases to trimming and J lost 8 bases; unmatched junction nucleotides: 8. Germline V gives CDR1 MNHNS, CDR2 SASEGT. The CDR3 length is 14 residues. DNA of the CDR3: TGTGCCAGCAGCCCACAGGGGGTAGGCGAAAAACTGTTTTTT. It is translated as CASSPQGVGEKLFF.

This sequence joins TRBV9 and TRBJ2-5, with no clear D. TRBJ2-7 explains the end of the DNA better; the J call may be wrong. Germline values: CDR1 SGDLS, CDR2 YYNGEE. The CDR3 extends over 14 amino acids. The CDR3 sequence: CASSDGAGRREQYF. The CDR3 DNA reads as TGTGCCAGCAGCGATGGAGCAGGTCGACGCGAGCAGTACTTC.

This clonotype turned up a few times. The rearrangement links TRBV29-1 to TRBJ2-1, with 8 bases fitting TRBD1. Germline CDR1 SQVTM, CDR2 ANQGSEA. The V and J ends lost 5 bases and 0 bases, in that order; junction bases with no gene match: 6. This CDR3 has 15 amino acids. In nucleotides, the CDR3 is TGCAGCGTTCCAGGGGGCTCGAGCTCCTACAATGAGCAGTTCTTC. It specifies CSVPGGSSSYNEQFF.

The V gene is TRBV3-1, the J gene TRBJ2-1; D may be TRBD2 (6 bases). V shed 0 bases and J shed 4 bases, with 16 bases lying between them. CDR1 LGHDT and CDR2 YNNKEL come from the germline V gene (reference sequence). The CDR3 has 17 amino acids. In nucleotides, the CDR3 is TGTGCCAGCAGCCAAGATAGCAGCGGGTTTATGTACAATGAGCAGTTCTTC. This codes for CASSQDSSGFMYNEQFF.

The chain has TRBV28 and TRBJ2-4, with a tentative D call TRBD1 (6 bases). The germline V and J ends were trimmed by 3 bases and 1 base, with 16 bases remaining between them. There are 17 residues in the CDR3. The germline CDR1 and CDR2 sequences are MDHEN and SYDVKM. The CDR3 sequence: CASSFGNRVWAKNIQYF. DNA for the CDR3: TGTGCCAGCAGTTTTGGGAACAGGGTATGGGCCAAAAACATTCAGTACTTC.

This clonotype was seen a handful of times. V gene TRBV19 combines with J gene TRBJ1-5; D is possibly TRBD1 (6 bases). The CDR3 is 15 amino acids. Germline V gene sequence: CDR1 LNHDA, CDR2 SQIVND (reference sequence). The ends were cut back, 9 bases at V and 0 bases at J, with 15 bases in the middle. CDR3 in DNA: TGTGCCAGCCGATCACAGGGTAGTAGCAATCAGCCCCAGCATTTT. As protein: CASRSQGSSNQPQHF.

The chain carries TRBV12-3 or TRBV12-4 and TRBJ2-1; 7 nucleotides align to TRBD2. The CDR3 has 15 residues. V shed 8 bases and J 2 bases; nucleotides not matched to a gene: 9. Here the CDR3 reads CASCAGGGPYNEQFF. For the CDR3, the DNA is TGTGCCAGCTGCGCCGGCGGGGGACCCTACAATGAGCAGTTCTTC.

The V and J genes are TRBV20-1 and TRBJ2-5; 8 positions match TRBD1. After removal of 7 bases from V and 5 bases from J, the junction contained 6 bases not matched to a gene. The germline gives CDR1 DFQATT, CDR2 SNEGSKA (reference sequence). This CDR3 comprises 12 residues. CDR3 bases: TGCAGTGGCCAGGGGGCCTTCGAGACCCAGTACTTC. Residues: CSGQGAFETQYF.

The chain carries TRBV2 and TRBJ2-5, with D possibly being TRBD1 (7 bases). Germline V gives CDR1 SNHLY, CDR2 FYNNEI. The CDR3 length is 15 residues. Trimming shortened V by 0 bases and J by 7 bases, and 15 bases separated the two germline ends. CDR3 in amino acids: CASSEATGRSGTQYF. The CDR3 DNA reads as TGTGCCAGCAGTGAAGCGACAGGGAGGTCGGGGACCCAGTACTTC.

The rearrangement joins TRBV20-1 to TRBJ2-7; 9 bases align to TRBD1. The CDR3 runs to 14 residues. Looked up from germline, CDR1 is DFQATT and CDR2 is SNEGSKA (reference sequence). After removal of 3 bases from V and 5 bases from J, the junction contained 8 bases not matched to a gene. CDR3 region: CSARRTGVFDEQYF. CDR3 in DNA: TGCAGTGCTAGGCGGACAGGGGTTTTCGACGAGCAGTACTTC.

CDR3 DNA: TGCGCCAGTTATCAGACCTTGAACACTGAAGCTTTCTTT. Translating it yields CASYQTLNTEAFF. The chain is built from TRBV5-1 and TRBJ1-1; D remains ambiguous. V lost 8 bases and J 0 bases, leaving 11 bases between the germline ends. Germline values: CDR1 SGHRS, CDR2 YFSETQ. The CDR3 is 13 residues long.

This clonotype appeared a few times. The genes are TRBV11-2 and TRBJ1-5, with D perhaps TRBD1 (5 bases). The length of the CDR3 is 18 residues. The V gene's germline CDR1 is SGHAT and CDR2 FQNNGV. V was trimmed by 2 bases and J by 0 bases, leaving 17 bases between them. CDR3 loop: CASSLFMGEDDSNQPQHF. The CDR3 DNA reads as TGTGCCAGCAGCTTATTTATGGGGGAGGACGATAGCAATCAGCCCCAGCATTTT.